This T cell receptor beta chain originates from a study of T cell responses to AZD1222 COVID-19 vaccine. Study results and limitations: After the peak T cell response, and only then, were repertoires sampled.

Sequenced by immunoSEQ multiplex PCR; TCRdb stores in-frame clones only, minus some. The sample lists 90,000 to 150,000 clones; about 86% were seen once. As to this clone: Its matching antigen is unknown.

The germline CDR1 and CDR2 sequences are SGHVS and FNYEAQ. CDR3 length: 20 amino acids. The V gene lost 0 bases and the J gene lost 0 bases, with 18 bases spanning the gap. V is TRBV7-6 and J is TRBJ1-6, with D perhaps TRBD1 (6 bases). This sequence originates from an adult who received the AZD1222 COVID-19 vaccine. Sequencing was performed on peripheral blood, taken 28 days after the second AZD1222 dose. CDR3 DNA: TGTGCCAGCAGCTTAGCACCGGGGGGCAAAGCCCTCTCCTATAATTCACCCCTCCACTTT. Translating it yields CASSLAPGGKALSYNSPLHF.